The 30 T cell receptor beta chains below come from one sample, sequenced in a study of sequential checkpoint blockade in melanoma. Some clones are missing from TCRdb's copy, which holds only in-frame ones; the method was immunoSEQ multiplex PCR. The sample has about 3,500 clones; roughly 25% are singletons. Specified treatment: randomized to nivolumab then ipilimumab (arm A) or the reverse (arm B). The source was tumor tissue (inferred from file names), collected from a patient given nivolumab and ipilimumab in sequence. These receptor sequences come from a human donor with melanoma.

The chain carries TRBV19 and TRBJ2-1; 8 nucleotides line up with TRBD2. CDR3 length: 16 residues. Unmatched junction bases numbered 11, after V lost 2 bases and J lost 8 bases. Germline CDR1 is LNHDA and CDR2 is SQIVND (reference sequence). In nucleotides, the CDR3 is TGTGCCAGTAGTATAAAAAAGACTAGCGCGGTCGATGAGCAGTTCTTC. It codes for CASSIKKTSAVDEQFF.

This clone was counted many times. The rearrangement uses TRBV11-3 and TRBJ2-7; 8 nucleotides match TRBD2. The CDR3 extends over 15 amino acids. CDR1 SGHNT and CDR2 YENEEA come from the germline V gene. V dropped 5 bases and J dropped 7; count of bases not matched to a gene: 13. The DNA for the CDR3 is TGTGCCAGCAGCCAGCGGGGGAAGACCGCGAAGGAGCAGTACTTC. Protein sequence: CASSQRGKTAKEQYF. The variable domain in full, with the rest retrieved from reference TRBV11-3 and TRBJ2-7, is EAGVVQSPRYKIIEKKQPVAFWCNPISGHNTLYWYLQNLGQGPELLIRYENEEAVDDSQLPKDRFSAERLKGVDSTLKIQPAELGDSAVYLCASSQRGKTAKEQYFGPGTRLTVT.

This clone is medium-sized. This chain uses TRBV11-3 with TRBJ1-1, with D hard to call. CDR3 length equals 15 residues. V was clipped by 1 base and J by 0 bases, with 9 bases between them. CDR1 and CDR2 (germline): SGHNT, YENEEA. The CDR3 DNA follows: TGTGCCAGCAGCTTAGTAAACCTCATGAACACTGAAGCTTTCTTT. This encodes CASSLVNLMNTEAFF.

By share of the sample, this clone is medium-sized. V gene TRBV11-3 combines with J gene TRBJ2-4; D uncertain. The germline V gene has CDR1 SGHNT and CDR2 YENEEA. The CDR3 consists of 16 residues. Trimming removed 1 base at V and 3 bases at J, with 13 bases between. The CDR3 bases are TGTGCCAGCAGCTTAGTGGCCGGGTGGGACAAAAACATTCAGTACTTC. It codes for CASSLVAGWDKNIQYF.

The genes are TRBV10-3 and TRBJ2-2, with a weak D call TRBD2 (6 bases). This CDR3 has 13 residues. The V gene's germline CDR1 is ENHRY and CDR2 SYGVKD. V was shortened by 1 base and J by 6 bases, with 6 bases between the two germline ends. CDR3 protein: CAISELAAGELFF. The CDR3 region has the DNA TGTGCCATCAGTGAGTTAGCGGCCGGGGAGCTGTTTTTT.

The gene calls are TRBV28 and TRBJ2-7; 10 bases match TRBD1. Germline CDR1 and CDR2: MDHEN and SYDVKM. This CDR3 region has 15 residues. Trimming took 5 bases from V and 1 from J; bases not matched to a gene: 5. CDR3 sequence: CASSGGTGVSYEQYF. The CDR3 DNA reads as TGTGCCAGCAGTGGAGGGACAGGGGTTTCCTACGAGCAGTACTTC.

This chain joins TRBV6-8 and TRBJ1-2; D may be TRBD1 (5 bases). The germline gives CDR1 MNHGY, CDR2 SAAAGT. V dropped 2 bases and J dropped 10 bases, with 14 bases sitting between them. The CDR3 loop spans 13 amino acids. The CDR3 is CASSYGQGLTYTF. CDR3 coding DNA: TGTGCCAGCAGTTACGGGCAGGGTTTAACCTACACCTTC.

V usage is TRBV6-8 and J usage is TRBJ2-1, with 10 bases matching TRBD1. The CDR3 extends over 16 amino acids. CDR1 is MNHGY and CDR2 is SAAAGT in the germline V gene. Losses at the gene ends were 5 bases for V and 10 bases for J; bases not matched to a gene: 14. The CDR3, as DNA: TGTGCCAGCAGTAAAATTGTGACAGGGGGCCTGGGGGAGCAGTTCTTC. This translates into CASSKIVTGGLGEQFF.

The V gene is TRBV29-1, the J gene TRBJ2-5, with a possible D match to TRBD2 (7 bases). V gave up 3 bases and J gave up 5 bases, with 10 bases separating them. The V gene's germline CDR1 is SQVTM and CDR2 ANQGSEA. This CDR3 comprises 12 residues. CDR3 amino acids: CSVERGLETQYF. CDR3 DNA: TGCAGCGTTGAGCGGGGGCTGGAGACCCAGTACTTC.

This clone has a handful of counts. The V and J genes are TRBV6-8 and TRBJ1-5; no firm D call. CDR1 and CDR2 from the germline V gene are MNHGY and SAAAGT. The CDR3 is 13 amino acids. V was cut by 2 bases and J by 3 bases, with 5 bases left in between. CDR3 protein: CASSYGFNQPQHF. DNA for the CDR3: TGTGCCAGCAGTTACGGATTCAATCAGCCCCAGCATTTT.

This clone has a handful of counts. The chain carries TRBV12-2 and TRBJ2-7; the DNA was not compared with TRBD2, the D call given in the table. TRBV12-2 is recorded as a pseudogene. The CDR3 runs 19 residues. CDR3 coding DNA: TGTGCAAGTCGCTCACTGGGGGGGACTAGCGGGAAATTCTCCTACGAGCAGTACTTC. This encodes CASRSLGGTSGKFSYEQYF.

The chain is built from TRBV18 and TRBJ1-1, with unresolved D. V lost 3 bases to trimming and J lost 1 base, with 6 bases between them. The CDR3 covers 13 residues. Looked up from germline, CDR1 is KGHSH and CDR2 is LQKENI. Here the CDR3 DNA reads TGTGCCAGCTCACCGGTTGAGAACACTGAAGCTTTCTTT. This sequence encodes CASSPVENTEAFF.

This clone was counted ten times or more. The J gene is TRBJ2-2, the V gene TRBV11-3, with 9 nucleotides matching TRBD1. The CDR3 has 15 residues. CDR1 and CDR2 (germline): SGHNT, YENEEA. Trimming took 6 bases from V and 4 from J; bases not matched to a gene: 6. The CDR3 loop reads CASRPPGQGTGELFF. CDR3 DNA sequence: TGTGCCAGCAGACCCCCGGGACAGGGCACCGGGGAGCTGTTTTTT. The full variable domain, with the rest looked up from reference TRBV11-3 and TRBJ2-2, is EAGVVQSPRYKIIEKKQPVAFWCNPISGHNTLYWYLQNLGQGPELLIRYENEEAVDDSQLPKDRFSAERLKGVDSTLKIQPAELGDSAVYLCASRPPGQGTGELFFGEGSRLTVL.

This clone was found a few times. The chain combines TRBV10-3 with TRBJ2-2; D not certain. Germline-derived CDR1 and CDR2 are ENHRY and SYGVKD. The CDR3 totals 15 residues. Trimming left V 0 bases short and J 7 bases short, with 12 bases between. In DNA, the CDR3 is TGTGCCATCAGTGAGTCGTTGGGATACGTCGGGGAGCTGTTTTTT. It translates to CAISESLGYVGELFF.

This clone was recorded a few times. The chain uses TRBV30 and TRBJ2-7; a possible D gene is TRBD2 (5 bases). There are 12 residues in the CDR3. With 4 bases removed from V and 1 base from J, the gap between germline ends came to 8 bases. Looked up from germline, CDR1 is GTSNPN and CDR2 is SVGIG (reference sequence). The CDR3 DNA is TGTGCCTGGAACCAGCGGTCCTACGAGCAGTACTTC. This translates into CAWNQRSYEQYF.

This clone has only a few counts. A junction boundary mismatches the germline segment, possibly from a read error. This chain uses TRBV6-8 with TRBJ1-1; possible D gene TRBD1, 5 bases. In germline, CDR1 is MNHGY, CDR2 SAAAGT. The CDR3 length is 13 residues. CDR3 DNA: TGTGCCATCAGTTATGGACAGAACACTGAAGCTTTCTTT. It translates to CAISYGQNTEAFF.

The rearrangement links TRBV11-3 to TRBJ2-1; 8 bases line up with TRBD1. With 6 bases clipped from V and 7 bases from J, the junction kept 8 bases outside the gene matches. Germline CDR1 reads SGHNT; CDR2 reads YENEEA. The CDR3 covers 14 residues. The CDR3 sequence: CASSRDRPLNEQFF. The CDR3 DNA follows: TGTGCCAGCAGTCGGGACAGGCCACTTAATGAGCAGTTCTTC. Supplemented by reference TRBV11-3 and TRBJ2-1, the full variable domain reads EAGVVQSPRYKIIEKKQPVAFWCNPISGHNTLYWYLQNLGQGPELLIRYENEEAVDDSQLPKDRFSAERLKGVDSTLKIQPAELGDSAVYLCASSRDRPLNEQFFGPGTRLTVL.

This clone was detected a few times. J is TRBJ2-7 and V is TRBV6-8; no definite D call. Germline assignment: CDR1 MNHGY and CDR2 SAAAGT. The CDR3 is made up of 13 amino acids. Trimming cost V 7 bases and J 2 bases, with 12 bases left between them. Here the CDR3 reads CASKARLTYEQYF. CDR3 bases: TGTGCCAGCAAAGCAAGACTGACCTACGAGCAGTACTTC.

The V and J genes are TRBV19 and TRBJ2-5; perhaps TRBD2 as D (6 bases). The CDR3 is 12 residues long. Deletions cut 5 bases from V and 5 bases from J, with 9 bases between. CDR1 and CDR2 (germline): LNHDA, SQIVND (reference sequence). DNA for the CDR3: TGTGCCAGTAGTTCGGGAGTTGAGACCCAGTACTTC. The encoded protein is CASSSGVETQYF.

The chain couples TRBV11-3 to TRBJ2-2, with TRBD1 as a possible D gene (6 bases). V lost 5 bases and J 3 bases, leaving 19 bases between the germline ends. The CDR3 has 17 residues. Germline assignment: CDR1 SGHNT and CDR2 YENEEA. The CDR3 loop reads CASSQGSLGGHTGELFF. The DNA for the CDR3 is TGTGCCAGCAGCCAGGGGTCTTTAGGGGGACACACCGGGGAGCTGTTTTTT.

This clone was recorded a few times. V usage is TRBV6-8 and J usage is TRBJ2-2, with D possibly being TRBD1 (6 bases). This CDR3 contains 14 residues. The germline CDR1 and CDR2 sequences are MNHGY and SAAAGT. V was trimmed by 5 bases and J by 7 bases, leaving 14 bases between them. The CDR3 region has the DNA TGTGCCAGCAGTAGAACCGGGACAAACGGGGAGCTGTTTTTT. Its protein is CASSRTGTNGELFF.

The V call is TRBV11-3, the J call TRBJ2-2; the D gene could be TRBD1 or TRBD2 (6 bases each). Germline CDR1 reads SGHNT; CDR2 reads YENEEA. Between the trimmed V and J ends, which lost 4 bases and 7 bases, there was a span of 16 bases. This CDR3 has 15 amino acids. The CDR3 coding sequence is TGTGCCAGCAGCTCCCAGACTAAGGGGGGCGGGGAGCTGTTTTTT. Encoded protein: CASSSQTKGGGELFF.

This clone was picked up a small number of times. The chain carries TRBV11-3 and TRBJ2-1; 10 bases fit TRBD2. V was clipped by 4 bases and J by 1 base; unmatched bases: 4. This CDR3 region has 16 residues. Germline V gene data show CDR1 as SGHNT and CDR2 as YENEEA. CDR3 bases: TGTGCCAGCAGCTCTAGCGGGAGAGGGTCCTACAATGAGCAGTTCTTC. Protein: CASSSSGRGSYNEQFF.

This clone is large in the sample. The chain links TRBV11-3 to TRBJ2-3; 7 bases fit TRBD2. The germline gives CDR1 SGHNT, CDR2 YENEEA. The CDR3 covers 14 residues. Unmatched junction bases numbered 7, after V lost 8 bases and J lost 2 bases. CDR3 protein: CASPGEGPTDTQYF. Here the CDR3 DNA reads TGTGCCAGCCCCGGGGAGGGCCCCACAGATACGCAGTATTTT.

The chain combines TRBV28 with TRBJ2-7; D remains ambiguous. The germline V gene encodes CDR1 MDHEN and CDR2 SYDVKM. The CDR3 extends over 14 amino acids. V lost 8 bases to trimming and J lost 0 bases, with 14 bases between them. The CDR3 DNA sequence: TGTGCCAGCGTGGGTGGGATCGCCTCCTACGAGCAGTACTTC. Its translation: CASVGGIASYEQYF.

The chain joins TRBV6-8 to TRBJ2-1; the match to TRBD2 covers 8 bases. The CDR3 consists of 12 residues. Per the germline V gene, CDR1 is MNHGY and CDR2 is SAAAGT. V shed 9 bases, J shed 10 bases, and the junction held 8 bases outside the gene matches. The CDR3 reads CASTKAGDEQFF. CDR3 sequence (DNA): TGTGCCAGTACCAAAGCGGGAGACGAGCAGTTCTTC.

V gene TRBV29-1 combines with J gene TRBJ2-5, with 7 bases that match TRBD1. The CDR3 contains 13 residues. V gave up 2 bases and J gave up 5 bases; unmatched junction bases: 5. Germline V gives CDR1 SQVTM, CDR2 ANQGSEA. CDR3 amino acids: CSVEPNRGETQYF. CDR3 nucleotide sequence: TGCAGCGTTGAACCGAACAGGGGTGAGACCCAGTACTTC. The full variable domain, completed using reference TRBV29-1 and TRBJ2-5, is SAVISQKPSRDICQRGTSLTIQCQVDSQVTMMFWYRQQPGQSLTLIATANQGSEATYESGFVIDKFPISRPNLTFSTLTVSNMSPEDSSIYLCSVEPNRGETQYFGPGTRLLVL.

In this sample, this clone is medium-sized (0.01 to 0.1%). V and J are TRBV9 and TRBJ1-4; the D gene is possibly TRBD1 (6 bases). The V end lost 1 base, the J end lost 3 bases, and 10 bases lay between the germline ends. The CDR3 runs to 15 residues. In germline, CDR1 is SGDLS, CDR2 YYNGEE. CDR3 amino acids: CASSVRGAPNEKLFF. The CDR3 nucleotides are TGTGCCAGCAGCGTACGGGGGGCTCCTAATGAAAAACTGTTTTTT.

This clone has only one observation. The chain has TRBV19 and TRBJ2-1; D is perhaps TRBD1 (6 bases). The CDR3 loop spans 14 amino acids. Germline lookup yields CDR1 LNHDA and CDR2 SQIVND (reference sequence). V dropped 6 bases and J dropped 3 bases, with 12 bases sitting between them. The chain's CDR3 is CASRGAGVYNEQFF. Written as DNA, the CDR3 is TGTGCCAGTAGGGGGGCAGGGGTCTACAATGAGCAGTTCTTC.

The chain employs TRBV19 and TRBJ2-7; TRBD1 matches at 8 bases. Germline loops: CDR1 LNHDA, CDR2 SQIVND (reference sequence). V lost 6 bases and J lost 6; bases outside the gene matches: 10. This CDR3 region has 14 residues. The CDR3 coding sequence is TGTGCCAGTAGGAGTCATGGACAGGGACTCGAGCAGTACTTC. Protein product: CASRSHGQGLEQYF.